This T cell receptor (beta chain) comes out of a study of blood T cell repertoires in COVID-19. Trimming removed 5 bases from V and 3 bases from J, with 8 bases in between. This CDR3 contains 13 residues. This clone was found a few times. The protocol was immunoSEQ multiplex PCR, while the TCRdb copy is restricted to in-frame clones and leaves out a portion. The table shows almost 40,000 clones, with around 85% occurring only once. This clonotype originated in a man in his fifties or sixties with acute or convalescent COVID-19. This chain uses TRBV12-3 or TRBV12-4 with TRBJ1-3; no firm D call. What was sequenced was peripheral blood. CDR3 sequence: CASSLSGGNTIYF. Here the CDR3 DNA reads TGTGCCAGCAGTCTATCGGGTGGAAACACCATATATTTT.